These 26 T cell receptor beta chains came from one sample sequenced in a study of Graves' ophthalmopathy and Graves' hyperthyroidism. The authors amplified TCR beta CDR3 regions from RNA transcripts. The first-round RT-PCR employed HTBI primers together with the Qiagen OneStep RT-PCR kit. A multiplex PCR was then performed as the second round. TCRdb reanalysed the multiplex PCR reads using MiXCR and keeps one entry per CDR3 protein. The data contain roughly 700,000 distinct CDR3 sequences, roughly two fifths of them singletons. Sequencing input: peripheral blood. These receptors were taken from an adult man with Graves' ophthalmopathy.

This clonotype was seen repeatedly, ten times or more. The gene calls are TRBV29-1 and TRBJ2-7; possible D gene TRBD1, 6 bases. Germline CDR1 and CDR2: SQVTM and ANQGSEA. This CDR3 contains 12 residues. V gave up 2 bases and J gave up 6 bases, with 11 bases separating them. The CDR3 is CSVEQGISEQYF. The CDR3 nucleotides read TGCAGCGTTGAACAGGGGATTAGCGAGCAGTACTTC.

Only a few counts were recorded for this clonotype. V and J are TRBV19 and TRBJ1-1; tentative D call: TRBD1 (5 bases). The CDR3 totals 16 residues. Between the trimmed V and J ends, which lost 3 bases and 0 bases, there was a span of 14 bases. Germline CDR1 reads LNHDA; CDR2 reads SQIVND (reference sequence). The CDR3 DNA follows: TGTGCCAGTAGTATCCCCTCCGGGGCCATGAACACTGAAGCTTTCTTT. Translated: CASSIPSGAMNTEAFF. The full variable domain, its missing parts supplied by reference TRBV19 and TRBJ1-1, is DGGITQSPKYLFRKEGQNVTLSCEQNLNHDAMYWYRQDPGQGLRLIYYSQIVNDFQKGDIAEGYSVSREKKESFPLTVTSAQKNPTAFYLCASSIPSGAMNTEAFFGQGTRLTVV.

The chain employs TRBV2 and TRBJ1-6; 8 bases match TRBD1. The CDR3 consists of 16 residues. The trim removed 5 bases at V and 4 bases at J, leaving 7 bases unmatched. Germline CDR1 and CDR2: SNHLY and FYNNEI. This CDR3 reads CASSPAGQGYNSPLHF. The CDR3 nucleotides are TGTGCCAGCAGTCCCGCAGGACAGGGTTATAATTCACCCCTCCACTTT.

CDR3 sequence reads: CSVEVPAGGYEQYF. The CDR3 DNA sequence: TGCAGCGTTGAAGTACCAGCGGGGGGGTACGAGCAGTACTTC. The V and J genes are TRBV29-1 and TRBJ2-7, with 10 bases identical to TRBD2. Losses at the gene ends were 1 base for V and 4 bases for J; bases not matched to a gene: 4. There are 14 residues in the CDR3. Per germline, CDR1 SQVTM and CDR2 ANQGSEA.

V gene TRBV29-1 combines with J gene TRBJ2-5; 8 positions match TRBD2. Trimming removed 7 bases from V and 5 bases from J; junction bases left unmatched: 12. Germline lookup yields CDR1 SQVTM and CDR2 ANQGSEA. The CDR3 contains 14 residues. The CDR3 region is CSASGATGGETQYF. CDR3 coding DNA: TGCAGCGCCTCAGGGGCGACGGGGGGGGAGACCCAGTACTTC.

This clonotype appeared many times. J is TRBJ1-1 and V is TRBV29-1, with D perhaps TRBD1 (5 bases). V gave up 6 bases and J gave up 3 bases, with 11 bases separating them. The CDR3 has 12 amino acids. Germline CDR1 SQVTM, CDR2 ANQGSEA. The CDR3 region is CSVKGPYTEAFF. The CDR3 nucleotides read TGCAGCGTCAAGGGACCCTACACTGAAGCTTTCTTT.

The rearrangement joins TRBV29-1 to TRBJ1-1; D gene unclear. The germline gives CDR1 SQVTM, CDR2 ANQGSEA. V dropped 2 bases and J dropped 8 bases, with 18 bases sitting between them. The CDR3 length is 14 residues. CDR3: CSVEFSQSSFEAFF. The DNA for the CDR3 is TGCAGCGTTGAATTTTCACAGTCCTCCTTCGAAGCTTTCTTT.

This clonotype came up a few times. This chain links TRBV4-2 with TRBJ1-1, with D tentatively TRBD1 (5 bases). Germline V lookup: CDR1 LGHNA, CDR2 YNFKEQ. V lost 4 bases to trimming and J lost 5 bases, with 20 bases between them. The CDR3 spans 16 residues. CDR3 sequence reads: CASSPREHRWGTEAFF. The CDR3 DNA is TGTGCCAGCAGCCCTAGAGAGCACAGGTGGGGGACTGAAGCTTTCTTT.

This rearrangement joins TRBV19 to TRBJ1-5, with D possibly TRBD1 on 5 matching bases. Germline CDR1 and CDR2: LNHDA and SQIVND (reference sequence). Deletions cut 7 bases from V and 4 bases from J, with 11 bases between. This CDR3 spans 13 amino acids. CDR3 DNA: TGTGCCAGTACTACTAAGGGGAATCAGCCCCAGCATTTT. Its protein product is CASTTKGNQPQHF.

As to this clonotype: One end of the junction does not line up with germline, which may come from a read error. The chain carries TRBV9 and TRBJ2-7; TRBD1 is a possible D gene (6 bases). Germline V gene data show CDR1 as SGDLS and CDR2 as YYNGEE. The CDR3 runs 15 residues. The CDR3: CASSNRELIPYEQYF. As DNA, the CDR3 is TGCGCCAGCAGTAACAGGGAACTTATTCCCTACGAGCAGTACTTC.

The chain combines TRBV10-3 with TRBJ1-5; no reliable D call. The CDR3 covers 14 residues. Looked up from germline, CDR1 is ENHRY and CDR2 is SYGVKD. V was pared by 8 bases and J by 6 bases, with 17 bases between. CDR3: CAIGHGGVSQPQHF. The CDR3 DNA reads as TGTGCCATCGGTCACGGTGGTGTCAGTCAGCCCCAGCATTTT.

This clonotype has only a few counts. V and J are TRBV3-1 and TRBJ2-5, with 10 bases fitting TRBD1. V lost 7 bases and J lost 4; bases outside the gene matches: 15. This CDR3 comprises 17 residues. From germline, CDR1 is LGHDT and CDR2 YNNKEL (reference sequence). The CDR3: CASTPSRTGGIRETQYF. The DNA of the CDR3 is TGTGCCAGCACCCCCAGCCGGACAGGGGGTATACGAGAGACCCAGTACTTC.

The V and J genes are TRBV19 and TRBJ1-5, with D possibly being TRBD1 (5 bases). The CDR3 is made up of 16 amino acids. Germline V gene data show CDR1 as LNHDA and CDR2 as SQIVND (reference sequence). Trimming stripped 7 bases from V and 2 bases from J, with 18 bases between. CDR3 in amino acids: CASKIREGHCNQPQHF. The CDR3 DNA follows: TGTGCCAGTAAGATTCGGGAGGGGCACTGCAATCAGCCCCAGCATTTT.

CDR3 nucleotides: TGTGCCATCAGTGACGCAACGGATAATGGCTACACCTTC. Translated: CAISDATDNGYTF. V gene TRBV10-3 combines with J gene TRBJ1-2; D call uncertain. The germline CDR1 and CDR2 sequences are ENHRY and SYGVKD. The CDR3 length is 13 residues. The V end lost 3 bases, the J end lost 6 bases, and 11 bases lay between the germline ends.

The chain combines TRBV7-6 with TRBJ2-7; D might be TRBD2 (6 bases). CDR3 length: 18 residues. Germline values: CDR1 SGHVS, CDR2 FNYEAQ. V lost 4 bases and J lost 5, with 27 bases in between. The CDR3 spells CASSSGVGRKGDSDEQYF. CDR3 coding DNA: TGTGCCAGCAGCTCCGGGGTTGGGAGGAAAGGGGACTCGGACGAGCAGTACTTC.

V and J are TRBV7-2 and TRBJ1-2; D may be TRBD1 (5 bases). The CDR3 is 16 amino acids. V was trimmed by 4 bases and J by 5 bases, leaving 20 bases between them. CDR1 SGHTA and CDR2 FQGNSA come from the germline V gene. In nucleotides, the CDR3 is TGTGCCAGCAGCTCGAAGACCGGGACGGTGGCGTATGGCTACACCTTC. Translated, it gives CASSSKTGTVAYGYTF.

This clonotype was counted many times. This chain uses TRBV7-2 with TRBJ2-7; no clear D. The CDR3 loop spans 12 amino acids. With 0 bases removed from V and 2 bases from J, the gap between germline ends came to 2 bases. Germline V gives CDR1 SGHTA, CDR2 FQGNSA. CDR3 in DNA: TGTGCCAGCAGCTTAGCGACCTACGAGCAGTACTTC. Its translation: CASSLATYEQYF.

The gene calls are TRBV29-1 and TRBJ1-6; a weak D match, TRBD1 (5 bases). V lost 7 bases, J lost 6 bases, and 10 bases lay in between. Germline lookup yields CDR1 SQVTM and CDR2 ANQGSEA. The CDR3 extends over 12 amino acids. The CDR3 sequence is CSAEGRNSPLHF. The CDR3, as DNA: TGCAGCGCCGAGGGACGTAATTCACCCCTCCACTTT.

This clonotype was recorded at least ten times. The genes are TRBV10-3 and TRBJ2-5; 9 bases map to TRBD2. Germline trimming cut 10 bases from V and 4 bases from J; bases unmatched to any gene: 16. This CDR3 has 16 residues. From germline, CDR1 is ENHRY and CDR2 SYGVKD. The CDR3 protein is CATRRSASGGSETQYF. DNA of the CDR3: TGTGCCACTAGACGGTCGGCGAGCGGGGGGTCAGAGACCCAGTACTTC.

The V call is TRBV11-1, the J call TRBJ2-1, with D perhaps TRBD2 (6 bases). The ends were cut back, 5 bases at V and 8 bases at J, with 16 bases in the middle. Germline CDR1 and CDR2: SGHAT and FQDESV (reference sequence). The CDR3 covers 14 residues. Here the CDR3 DNA reads TGTGCCAGCAGCCCAGTGGGTTGGGGGGATGAGCAGTTCTTC. This gives the protein CASSPVGWGDEQFF.

The chain is built from TRBV7-9 and TRBJ1-2; 11 bases align to TRBD1. The CDR3 runs to 13 residues. The V segment lost 7 bases and the J segment 4 bases; nucleotides outside the gene matches: 2. Germline V gene data show CDR1 as SEHNR and CDR2 as FQNEAQ (reference sequence). The CDR3 coding sequence is TGTGCCAGCAAAGGGACAGGGGGCTATGGCTACACCTTC. Translated: CASKGTGGYGYTF.

V and J are TRBV7-9 and TRBJ1-6, with D maybe TRBD1 (6 bases). CDR1 is SEHNR and CDR2 is FQNEAQ in the germline V gene (reference sequence). This CDR3 region has 13 residues. V was pared by 1 base and J by 11 bases, with 9 bases between. The CDR3 sequence is CASSLGQETPLHF. In DNA, the CDR3 is TGTGCCAGCAGCTTAGGACAGGAGACACCCCTCCACTTT.

This clonotype was observed a few times. The V call is TRBV9, the J call TRBJ2-5; D tentatively fits TRBD1 or TRBD2 (5 bases each). Trimming took off 0 bases at V and 1 base at J, with 10 bases between the two ends. The CDR3 is 15 amino acids. Germline CDR1 SGDLS, CDR2 YYNGEE. CDR3 DNA sequence: TGTGCCAGCAGCGTAGCGGCAGGGACCCAAGAGACCCAGTACTTC. Translation: CASSVAAGTQETQYF.

This clonotype has a handful of counts. This chain links TRBV13 with TRBJ2-6, with TRBD1 identical over 11 bases. Germline V gene lookup returns CDR1 PRHDT and CDR2 FYEKMQ (reference sequence). Trimming removed 3 bases from V and 7 bases from J; junction bases left unmatched: 2. The CDR3 extends over 15 amino acids. The CDR3 here is CASSFGTGGANVLTF. The CDR3 DNA sequence: TGTGCCAGCAGCTTCGGGACAGGGGGTGCCAACGTCCTGACTTTC.

This clonotype was found many times. The chain uses TRBV19 and TRBJ1-2; D possibly corresponds to TRBD1 (5 bases). The length of the CDR3 is 14 residues. V lost 3 bases, J lost 4 bases, and 12 bases lay in between. CDR1 LNHDA and CDR2 SQIVND come from the germline V gene (reference sequence). The CDR3 sequence: CASSIRAGIYGYTF. CDR3 nucleotide sequence: TGTGCCAGTAGTATTAGGGCAGGGATCTATGGCTACACCTTC.

Worth noting for this clonotype: A much larger clone differs from this one at a single base, so this may be a read error. The gene calls are TRBV10-2 and TRBJ2-5; TRBD2 aligns across 11 bases. J lost 4 bases, V lost 8 bases, and 3 bases had no gene match. The CDR3 consists of 13 residues. Germline V CDR1 and CDR2: WSHSY, SAAADI. Written as DNA, the CDR3 is TGCGCCAGCGATAGCGGGAGGGCAGAGACCCAGTACTTC. This codes for CASDSGRAETQYF.